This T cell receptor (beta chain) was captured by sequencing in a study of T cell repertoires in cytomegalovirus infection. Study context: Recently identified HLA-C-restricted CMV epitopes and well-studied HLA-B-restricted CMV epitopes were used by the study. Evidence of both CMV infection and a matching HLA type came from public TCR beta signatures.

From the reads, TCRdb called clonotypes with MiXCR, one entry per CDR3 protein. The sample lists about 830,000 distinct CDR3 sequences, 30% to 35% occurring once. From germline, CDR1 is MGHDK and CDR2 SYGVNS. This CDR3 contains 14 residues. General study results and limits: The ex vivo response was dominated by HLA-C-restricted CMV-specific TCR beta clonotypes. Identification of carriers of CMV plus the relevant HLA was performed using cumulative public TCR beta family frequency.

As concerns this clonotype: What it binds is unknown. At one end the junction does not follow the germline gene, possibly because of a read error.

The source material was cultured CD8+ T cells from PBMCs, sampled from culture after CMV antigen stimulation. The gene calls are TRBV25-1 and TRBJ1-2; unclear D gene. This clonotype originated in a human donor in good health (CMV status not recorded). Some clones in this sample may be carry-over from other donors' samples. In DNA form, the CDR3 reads TGTACCAGCAGTGAATCAGTCAGCAACTATGGCTACACCTTC. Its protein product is CTSSESVSNYGYTF.